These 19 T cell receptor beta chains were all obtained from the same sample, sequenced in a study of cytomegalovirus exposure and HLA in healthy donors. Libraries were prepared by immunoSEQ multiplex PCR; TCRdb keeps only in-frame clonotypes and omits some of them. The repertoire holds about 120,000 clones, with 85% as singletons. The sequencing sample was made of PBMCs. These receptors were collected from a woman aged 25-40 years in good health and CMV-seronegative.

CDR3 nucleotides: TGTGCCAGCACCCCCGGACAGGGCACAGGAGAGACCCAGTACTTC. Translating gives CASTPGQGTGETQYF. This sequence joins TRBV2 and TRBJ2-5; 8 bases line up with TRBD1. Looked up from germline, CDR1 is SNHLY and CDR2 is FYNNEI. Trimming cost V 7 bases and J 4 bases; bases outside gene matches: 11. The CDR3 contains 15 residues.

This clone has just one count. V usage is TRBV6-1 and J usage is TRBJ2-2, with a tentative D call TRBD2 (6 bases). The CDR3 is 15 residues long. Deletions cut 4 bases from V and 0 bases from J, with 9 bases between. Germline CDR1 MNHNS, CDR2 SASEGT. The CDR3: CASSVGLTNTGELFF. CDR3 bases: TGTGCCAGCAGTGTAGGACTAACGAACACCGGGGAGCTGTTTTTT.

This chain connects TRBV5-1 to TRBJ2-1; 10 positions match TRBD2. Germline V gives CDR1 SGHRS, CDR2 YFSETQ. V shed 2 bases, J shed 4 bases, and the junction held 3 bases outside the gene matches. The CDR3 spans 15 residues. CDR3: CASSFSGGSYNEQFF. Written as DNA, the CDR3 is TGCGCCAGCAGCTTTAGCGGGGGGTCGTACAATGAGCAGTTCTTC.

The CDR3, as DNA: TGTGCCAGCAGTATGAGGACAGGGGACTATGGCTACACCTTC. This codes for CASSMRTGDYGYTF. The gene calls are TRBV6-1 and TRBJ1-2, with 9 nucleotides matching TRBD1. The CDR3 covers 14 residues. Trimming removed 5 bases from V and 3 bases from J; junction bases left unmatched: 4. From germline, CDR1 is MNHNS and CDR2 SASEGT.

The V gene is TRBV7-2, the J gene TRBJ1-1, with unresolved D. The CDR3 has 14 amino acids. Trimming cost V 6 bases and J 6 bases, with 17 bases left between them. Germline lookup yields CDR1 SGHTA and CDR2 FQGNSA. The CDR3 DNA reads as TGTGCCAGCAGTCATCCTTCTCGCGGAGCTGAAGCTTTCTTT. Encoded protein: CASSHPSRGAEAFF.

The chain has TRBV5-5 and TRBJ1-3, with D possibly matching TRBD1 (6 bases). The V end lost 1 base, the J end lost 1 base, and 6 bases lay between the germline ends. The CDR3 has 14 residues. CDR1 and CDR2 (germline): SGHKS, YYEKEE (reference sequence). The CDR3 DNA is TGTGCCAGCAGCTTGACAGGGTCTGGAAACACCATATATTTT. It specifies CASSLTGSGNTIYF. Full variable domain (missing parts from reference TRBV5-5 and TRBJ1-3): DAGVTQSPTHLIKTRGQQVTLRCSPISGHKSVSWYQQVLGQGPQFIFQYYEKEERGRGNFPDRFSARQFPNYSSELNVNALLLGDSALYLCASSLTGSGNTIYFGEGSWLTVV.

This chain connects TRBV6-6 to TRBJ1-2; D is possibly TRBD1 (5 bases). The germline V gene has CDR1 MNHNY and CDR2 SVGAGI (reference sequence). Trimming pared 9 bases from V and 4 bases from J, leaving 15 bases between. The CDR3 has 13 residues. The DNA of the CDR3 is TGTGCCAGTAGAGCGGGGCTTGGCTATGGCTACACCTTC. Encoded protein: CASRAGLGYGYTF.

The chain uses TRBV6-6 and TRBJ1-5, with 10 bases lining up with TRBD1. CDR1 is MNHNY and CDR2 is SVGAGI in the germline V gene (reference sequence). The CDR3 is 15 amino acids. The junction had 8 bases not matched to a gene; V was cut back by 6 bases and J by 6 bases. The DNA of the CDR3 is TGTGCCAGCAGCAACACCGGGACAGGGGTTCAGCCCCAGCATTTT. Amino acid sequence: CASSNTGTGVQPQHF.

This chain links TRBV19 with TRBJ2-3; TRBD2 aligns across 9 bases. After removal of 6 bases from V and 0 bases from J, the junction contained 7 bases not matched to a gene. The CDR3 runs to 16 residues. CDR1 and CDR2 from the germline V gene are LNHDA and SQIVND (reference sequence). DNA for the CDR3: TGTGCCAGTAGCCAACGCGGGGGGGCAAGCACAGATACGCAGTATTTT. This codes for CASSQRGGASTDTQYF.

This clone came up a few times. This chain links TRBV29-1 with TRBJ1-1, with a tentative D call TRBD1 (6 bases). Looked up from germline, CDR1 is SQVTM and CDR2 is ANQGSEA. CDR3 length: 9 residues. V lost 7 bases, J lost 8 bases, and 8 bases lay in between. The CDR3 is CSGGQEAFF. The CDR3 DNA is TGCAGCGGGGGACAAGAAGCTTTCTTT.

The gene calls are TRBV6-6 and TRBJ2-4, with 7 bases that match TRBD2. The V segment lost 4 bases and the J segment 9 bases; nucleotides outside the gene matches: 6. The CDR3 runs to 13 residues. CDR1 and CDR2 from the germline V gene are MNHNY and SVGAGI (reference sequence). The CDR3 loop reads CASSSSGEGIQYF. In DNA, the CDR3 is TGTGCCAGCAGTTCCAGCGGGGAGGGCATTCAGTACTTC.

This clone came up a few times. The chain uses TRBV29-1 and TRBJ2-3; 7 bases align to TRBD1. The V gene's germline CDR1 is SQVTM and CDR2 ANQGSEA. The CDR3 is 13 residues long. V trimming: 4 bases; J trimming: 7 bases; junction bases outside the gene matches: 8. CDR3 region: CSVVKGAQNTQYF. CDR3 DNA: TGCAGCGTTGTTAAGGGGGCGCAAAATACGCAGTATTTT.

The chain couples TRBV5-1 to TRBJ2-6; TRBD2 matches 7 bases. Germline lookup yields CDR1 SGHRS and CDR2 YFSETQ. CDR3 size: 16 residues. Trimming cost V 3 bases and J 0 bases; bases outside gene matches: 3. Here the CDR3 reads CASSWEGTSGANVLTF. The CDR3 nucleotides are TGCGCCAGCAGCTGGGAGGGGACCTCTGGGGCCAACGTCCTGACTTTC.

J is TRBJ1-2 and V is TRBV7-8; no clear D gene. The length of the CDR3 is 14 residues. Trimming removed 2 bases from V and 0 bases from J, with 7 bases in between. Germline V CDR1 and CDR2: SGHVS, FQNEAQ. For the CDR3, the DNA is TGTGCCAGCAGCTTACGGGGAGCTAACTATGGCTACACCTTC. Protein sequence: CASSLRGANYGYTF.

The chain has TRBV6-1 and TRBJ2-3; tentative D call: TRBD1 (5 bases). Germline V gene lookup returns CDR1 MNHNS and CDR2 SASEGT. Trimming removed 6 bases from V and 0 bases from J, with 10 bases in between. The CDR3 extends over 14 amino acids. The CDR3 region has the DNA TGTGCCAGCAGGAAGGGGCTAAGCACAGATACGCAGTATTTT. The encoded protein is CASRKGLSTDTQYF.

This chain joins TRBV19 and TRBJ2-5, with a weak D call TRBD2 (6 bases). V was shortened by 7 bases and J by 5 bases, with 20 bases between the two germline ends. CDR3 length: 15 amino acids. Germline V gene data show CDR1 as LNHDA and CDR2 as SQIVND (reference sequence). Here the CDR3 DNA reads TGTGCCAGTACTTCCCGGGACTCAAGGAGGGAGACCCAGTACTTC. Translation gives CASTSRDSRRETQYF. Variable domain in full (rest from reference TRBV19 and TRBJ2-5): DGGITQSPKYLFRKEGQNVTLSCEQNLNHDAMYWYRQDPGQGLRLIYYSQIVNDFQKGDIAEGYSVSREKKESFPLTVTSAQKNPTAFYLCASTSRDSRRETQYFGPGTRLLVL.

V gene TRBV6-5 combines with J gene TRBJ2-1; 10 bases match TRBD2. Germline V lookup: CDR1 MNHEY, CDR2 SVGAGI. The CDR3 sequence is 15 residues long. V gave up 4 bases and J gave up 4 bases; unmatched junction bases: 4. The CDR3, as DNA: TGTGCCAGCAGTTTAGCGGGGGGCCTATACAATGAGCAGTTCTTC. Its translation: CASSLAGGLYNEQFF.

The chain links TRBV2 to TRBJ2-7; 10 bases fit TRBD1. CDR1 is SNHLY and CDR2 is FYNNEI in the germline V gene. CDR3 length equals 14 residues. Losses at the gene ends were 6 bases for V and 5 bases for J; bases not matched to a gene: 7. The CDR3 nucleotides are TGTGCCAGCAGCCGGGGACAGGGGTTCAACGAGCAGTACTTC. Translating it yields CASSRGQGFNEQYF. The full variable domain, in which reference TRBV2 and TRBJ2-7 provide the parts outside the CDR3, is EPEVTQTPSHQVTQMGQEVILRCVPISNHLYFYWYRQILGQKVEFLVSFYNNEISEKSEIFDDQFSVERPDGSNFTLKIRSTKLEDSAMYFCASSRGQGFNEQYFGPGTRLTVT.

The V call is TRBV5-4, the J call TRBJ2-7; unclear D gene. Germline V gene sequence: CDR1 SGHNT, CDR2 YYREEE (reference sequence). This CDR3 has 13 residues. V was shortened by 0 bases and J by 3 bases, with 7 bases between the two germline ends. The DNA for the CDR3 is TGTGCCAGCAGCTTGGAAGGCGGCTACGAGCAGTACTTC. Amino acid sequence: CASSLEGGYEQYF.